This T cell receptor (beta chain) comes out of a study of cytomegalovirus exposure and HLA in healthy donors. The PCR ran on 60 Vbeta and 13 Jbeta primers. TCRdb's table, derived via immunoSEQ multiplex PCR, lists solely in-frame clones and lacks some. Of about 120,000 clones in the sample, more than 80% were seen once. This clone was picked up a small number of times. Germline lookup yields CDR1 MGHRA and CDR2 YSYEKL. The CDR3 has 19 amino acids. The junction had 8 bases not matched to a gene; V was cut back by 0 bases and J by 1 base. The J gene is TRBJ2-2, the V gene TRBV4-1; TRBD2 matches 10 bases. Sequencing was carried out using PBMCs. This clonotype originated in a male donor in good health and CMV-seronegative. CDR3 sequence: CASSQDLSSGGRNTGELFF. The CDR3 DNA is TGCGCCAGCAGCCAAGATCTGAGTAGCGGGGGGCGGAACACCGGGGAGCTGTTTTTT.